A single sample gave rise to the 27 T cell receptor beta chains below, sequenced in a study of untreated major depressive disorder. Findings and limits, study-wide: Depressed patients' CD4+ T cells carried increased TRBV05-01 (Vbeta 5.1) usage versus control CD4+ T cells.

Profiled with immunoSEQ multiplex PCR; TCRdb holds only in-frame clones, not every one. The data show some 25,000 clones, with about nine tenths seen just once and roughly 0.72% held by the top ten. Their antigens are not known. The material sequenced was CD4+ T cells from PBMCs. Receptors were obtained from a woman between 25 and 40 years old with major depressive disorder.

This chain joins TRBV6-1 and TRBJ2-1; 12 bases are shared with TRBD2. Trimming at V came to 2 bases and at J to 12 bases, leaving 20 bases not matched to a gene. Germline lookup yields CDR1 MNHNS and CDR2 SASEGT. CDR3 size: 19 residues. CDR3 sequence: CASSESGGLLAGGRGGQFF. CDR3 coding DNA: TGTGCCAGCAGTGAATCTGGGGGGCTACTAGCGGGAGGACGGGGTGGGCAGTTCTTC.

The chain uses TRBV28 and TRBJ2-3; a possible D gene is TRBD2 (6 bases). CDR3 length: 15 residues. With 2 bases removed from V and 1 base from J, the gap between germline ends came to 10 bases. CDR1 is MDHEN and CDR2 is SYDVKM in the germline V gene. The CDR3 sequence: CASSLIQRGTDTQYF. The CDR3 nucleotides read TGTGCCAGCAGTTTAATCCAGCGGGGCACAGATACGCAGTATTTT.

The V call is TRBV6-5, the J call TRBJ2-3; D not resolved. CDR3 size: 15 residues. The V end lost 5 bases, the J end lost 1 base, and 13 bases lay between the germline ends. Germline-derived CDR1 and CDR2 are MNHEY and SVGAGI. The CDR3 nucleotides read TGTGCCAGCAGTGGCCCGGGTTGGTGCACAGATACGCAGTATTTT. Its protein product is CASSGPGWCTDTQYF.

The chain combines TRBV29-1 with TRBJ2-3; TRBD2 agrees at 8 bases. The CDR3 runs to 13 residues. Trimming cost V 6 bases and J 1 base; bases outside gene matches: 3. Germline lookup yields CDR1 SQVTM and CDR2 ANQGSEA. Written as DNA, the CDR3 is TGCAGCGTGCGGGGGGTCGGCACAGATACGCAGTATTTT. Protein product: CSVRGVGTDTQYF.

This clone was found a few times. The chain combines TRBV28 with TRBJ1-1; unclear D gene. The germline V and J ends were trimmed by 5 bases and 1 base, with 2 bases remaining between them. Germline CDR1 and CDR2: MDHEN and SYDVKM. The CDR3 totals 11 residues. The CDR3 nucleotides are TGTGCCAGCAGTCCGAACACTGAAGCTTTCTTT. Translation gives CASSPNTEAFF. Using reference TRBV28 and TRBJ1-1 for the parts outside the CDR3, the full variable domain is DVKVTQSSRYLVKRTGEKVFLECVQDMDHENMFWYRQDPGLGLRLIYFSYDVKMKEKGDIPEGYSVSREKKERFSLILESASTNQTSMYLCASSPNTEAFFGQGTRLTVV.

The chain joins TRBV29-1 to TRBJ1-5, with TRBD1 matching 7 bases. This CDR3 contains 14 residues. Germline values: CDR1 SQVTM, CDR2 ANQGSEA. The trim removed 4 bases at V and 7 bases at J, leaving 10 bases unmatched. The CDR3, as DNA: TGCAGCGTTGCTGAACAGGGGCTCGGACAGCCCCAGCATTTT. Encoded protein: CSVAEQGLGQPQHF. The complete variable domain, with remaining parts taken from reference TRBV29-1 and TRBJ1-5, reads SAVISQKPSRDICQRGTSLTIQCQVDSQVTMMFWYRQQPGQSLTLIATANQGSEATYESGFVIDKFPISRPNLTFSTLTVSNMSPEDSSIYLCSVAEQGLGQPQHFGDGTRLSIL.

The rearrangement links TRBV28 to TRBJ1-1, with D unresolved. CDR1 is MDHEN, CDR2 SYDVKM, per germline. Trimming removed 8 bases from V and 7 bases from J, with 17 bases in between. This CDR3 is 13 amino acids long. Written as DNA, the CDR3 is TGTGCCAGCCCTTCCCGGGATTGGAGTGAAGCTTTCTTT. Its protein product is CASPSRDWSEAFF.

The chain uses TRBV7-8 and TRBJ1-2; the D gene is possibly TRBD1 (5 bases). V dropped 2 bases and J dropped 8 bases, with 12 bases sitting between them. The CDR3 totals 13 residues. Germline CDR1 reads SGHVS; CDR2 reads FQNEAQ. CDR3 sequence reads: CASSLKGRMGYTF. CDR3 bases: TGTGCCAGCAGCTTAAAGGGGCGCATGGGCTACACCTTC. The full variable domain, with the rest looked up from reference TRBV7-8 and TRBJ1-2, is GAGVSQSPRYKVAKRGQDVALRCDPISGHVSLFWYQQALGQGPEFLTYFQNEAQLDKSGLPSDRFFAERPEGSVSTLKIQRTQQEDSAVYLCASSLKGRMGYTFGSGTRLTVV.

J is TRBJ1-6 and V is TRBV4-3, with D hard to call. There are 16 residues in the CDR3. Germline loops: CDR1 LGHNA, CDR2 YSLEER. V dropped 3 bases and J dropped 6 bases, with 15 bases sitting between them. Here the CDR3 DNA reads TGCGCCAGCAGCCACGCGGCGGCCGCCTCTAATTCACCCCTCCACTTT. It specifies CASSHAAAASNSPLHF.

This CDR3 reads CASSSYTGPPQETQYF. In DNA, the CDR3 is TGTGCCAGCAGCTCCTATACGGGGCCCCCACAAGAGACCCAGTACTTC. V gene TRBV7-8 combines with J gene TRBJ2-5; D is possibly TRBD1 or TRBD2 (5 bases each). CDR3 size: 16 residues. Looked up from germline, CDR1 is SGHVS and CDR2 is FQNEAQ. The V end lost 4 bases, the J end lost 2 bases, and 17 bases lay between the germline ends.

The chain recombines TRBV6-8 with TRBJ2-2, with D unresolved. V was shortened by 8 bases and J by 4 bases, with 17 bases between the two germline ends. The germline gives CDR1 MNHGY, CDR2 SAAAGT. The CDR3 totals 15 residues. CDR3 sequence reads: CASPAFSLITGELFF. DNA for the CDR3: TGTGCCAGCCCGGCTTTTTCCCTAATCACCGGGGAGCTGTTTTTT.

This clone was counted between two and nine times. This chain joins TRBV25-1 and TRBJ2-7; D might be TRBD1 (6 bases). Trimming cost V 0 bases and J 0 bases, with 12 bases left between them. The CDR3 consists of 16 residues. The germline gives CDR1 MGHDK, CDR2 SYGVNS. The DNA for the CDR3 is TGTGCCAGCAGTGAATATGGTATCAGGGGCTCCTACGAGCAGTACTTC. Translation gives CASSEYGIRGSYEQYF.

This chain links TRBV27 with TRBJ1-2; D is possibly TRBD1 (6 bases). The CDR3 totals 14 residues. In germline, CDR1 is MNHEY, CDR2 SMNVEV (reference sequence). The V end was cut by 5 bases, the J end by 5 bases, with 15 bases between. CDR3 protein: CASSLSGASYGYTF. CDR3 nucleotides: TGTGCCAGCAGTCTCTCGGGGGCCAGTTATGGCTACACCTTC.

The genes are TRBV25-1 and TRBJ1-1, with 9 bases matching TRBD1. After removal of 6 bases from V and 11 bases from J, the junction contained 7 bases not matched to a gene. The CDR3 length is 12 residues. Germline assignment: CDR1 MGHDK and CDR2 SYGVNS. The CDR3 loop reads CASRQGALEAFF. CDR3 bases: TGTGCCAGCAGACAGGGGGCGTTGGAGGCTTTCTTT.

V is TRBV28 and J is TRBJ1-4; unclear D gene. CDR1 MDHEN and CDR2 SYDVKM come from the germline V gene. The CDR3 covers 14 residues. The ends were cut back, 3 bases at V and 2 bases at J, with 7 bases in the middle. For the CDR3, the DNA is TGTGCCAGCAGTTTCCAGCAGACTAATGAAAAACTGTTTTTT. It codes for CASSFQQTNEKLFF.

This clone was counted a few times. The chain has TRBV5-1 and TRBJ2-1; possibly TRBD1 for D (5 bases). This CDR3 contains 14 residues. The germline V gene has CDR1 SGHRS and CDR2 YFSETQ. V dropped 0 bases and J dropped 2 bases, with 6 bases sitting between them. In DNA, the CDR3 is TGCGCCAGCAGCTTGGGACAGACCTACAATGAGCAGTTCTTC. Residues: CASSLGQTYNEQFF. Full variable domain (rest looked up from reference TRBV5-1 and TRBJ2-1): KAGVTQTPRYLIKTRGQQVTLSCSPISGHRSVSWYQQTPGQGLQFLFEYFSETQRNKGNFPGRFSGRQFSNSRSEMNVSTLELGDSALYLCASSLGQTYNEQFFGPGTRLTVL.

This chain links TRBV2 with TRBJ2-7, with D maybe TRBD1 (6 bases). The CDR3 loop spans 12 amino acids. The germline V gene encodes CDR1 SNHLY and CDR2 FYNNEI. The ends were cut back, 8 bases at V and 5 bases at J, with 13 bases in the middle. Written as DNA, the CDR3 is TGTGCCAGCCGGGACAATAAAAACGAGCAGTACTTC. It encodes CASRDNKNEQYF.

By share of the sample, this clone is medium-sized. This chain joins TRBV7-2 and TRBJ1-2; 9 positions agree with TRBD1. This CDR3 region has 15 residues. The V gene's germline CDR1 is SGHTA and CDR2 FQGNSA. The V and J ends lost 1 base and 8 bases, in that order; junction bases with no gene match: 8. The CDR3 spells CASSLGARDRAGYTF. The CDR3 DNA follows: TGTGCCAGCAGCTTAGGGGCCCGGGACAGGGCCGGCTACACCTTC.

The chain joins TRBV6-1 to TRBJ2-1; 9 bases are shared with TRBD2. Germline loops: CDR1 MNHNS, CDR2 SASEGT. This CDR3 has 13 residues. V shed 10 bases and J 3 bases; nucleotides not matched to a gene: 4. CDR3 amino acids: CATTSGLYNEQFF. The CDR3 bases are TGTGCCACGACTAGCGGACTCTACAATGAGCAGTTCTTC.

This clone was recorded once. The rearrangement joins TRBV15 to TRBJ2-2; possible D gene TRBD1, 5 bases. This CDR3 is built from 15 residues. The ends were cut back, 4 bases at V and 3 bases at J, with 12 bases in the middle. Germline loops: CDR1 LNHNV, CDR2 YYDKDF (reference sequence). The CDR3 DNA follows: TGTGCCACCAGCAAAGGGGCGCGACACACCGGGGAGCTGTTTTTT. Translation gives CATSKGARHTGELFF.

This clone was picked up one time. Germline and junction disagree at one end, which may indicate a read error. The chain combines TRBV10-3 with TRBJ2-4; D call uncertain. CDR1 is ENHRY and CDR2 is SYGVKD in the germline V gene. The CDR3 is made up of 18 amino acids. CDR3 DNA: TGTGCCATCAGCGAGTTCGGAACAGCGTTACTAGCCAAAAACATTCAGTACTTC. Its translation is CAISEFGTALLAKNIQYF.

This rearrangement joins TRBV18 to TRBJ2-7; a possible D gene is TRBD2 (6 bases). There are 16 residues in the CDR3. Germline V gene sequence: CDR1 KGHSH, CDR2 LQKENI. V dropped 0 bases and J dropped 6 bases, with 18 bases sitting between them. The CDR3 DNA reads TGTGCCAGCTCACCACCAGGCGGGACGCGGGCCCTCGAGCAGTACTTC. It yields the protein CASSPPGGTRALEQYF. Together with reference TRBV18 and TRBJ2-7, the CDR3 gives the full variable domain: NAGVMQNPRHLVRRRGQEARLRCSPMKGHSHVYWYRQLPEEGLKFMVYLQKENIIDESGMPKERFSAEFPKEGPSILRIQQVVRGDSAAYFCASSPPGGTRALEQYFGPGTRLTVT.

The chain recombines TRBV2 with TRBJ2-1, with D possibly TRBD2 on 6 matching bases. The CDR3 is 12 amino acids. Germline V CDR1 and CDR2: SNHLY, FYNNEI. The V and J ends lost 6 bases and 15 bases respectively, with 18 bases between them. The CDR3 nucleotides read TGTGCCAGCAGCGAGACCCAAGGACTATGGTTCTTC. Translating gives CASSETQGLWFF.

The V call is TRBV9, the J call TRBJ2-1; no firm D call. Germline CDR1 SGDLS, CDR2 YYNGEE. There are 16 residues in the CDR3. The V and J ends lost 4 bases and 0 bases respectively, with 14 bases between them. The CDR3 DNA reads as TGTGCCAGCAGCTCATTCCGGGTTAGCTCCTACAATGAGCAGTTCTTC. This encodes CASSSFRVSSYNEQFF.

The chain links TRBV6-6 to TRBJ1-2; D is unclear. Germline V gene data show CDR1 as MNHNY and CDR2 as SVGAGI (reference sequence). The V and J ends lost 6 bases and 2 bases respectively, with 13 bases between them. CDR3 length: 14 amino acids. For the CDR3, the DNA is TGTGCCAGCAGGCCGGGCTCCTCCAACTATGGCTACACCTTC. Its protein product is CASRPGSSNYGYTF.

The CDR3 is CASSDSGGGNTDTQYF. CDR3 coding DNA: TGTGCCAGCAGTGATTCGGGCGGGGGGAACACAGATACGCAGTATTTT. This chain connects TRBV2 to TRBJ2-3; 8 bases are a match to TRBD2. Losses at the gene ends were 3 bases for V and 2 bases for J; bases not matched to a gene: 7. The CDR3 totals 16 residues. Germline V gene lookup returns CDR1 SNHLY and CDR2 FYNNEI.

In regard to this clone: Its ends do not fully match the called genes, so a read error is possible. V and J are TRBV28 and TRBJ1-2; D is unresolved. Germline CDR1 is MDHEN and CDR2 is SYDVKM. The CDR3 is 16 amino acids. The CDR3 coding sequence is TGTGCCAGCAGGTTATGGCCGAGTGGCGATGCGAGTTCCTACACCTTC. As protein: CASRLWPSGDASSYTF.